Listed below are T cell receptor beta chains from one sample, sequenced in a study of T cell responses to AZD1222 COVID-19 vaccine. Sequenced by immunoSEQ multiplex PCR; TCRdb stores in-frame clones only, minus some. The data contain 130,000 or so clones, roughly 86% of them seen just once; the ten biggest clones take up 12%. The source was peripheral blood, collected on day 0 of AZD1222 vaccination. The receptors stem from an adult in good health. Each CDR3 is given with its conserved first and last residue. D genes are given only for firm matches. Only some rows state a clone size, as once, few, many or a class for expanded clones.

TRBD1 | - | TRBJ1-5 | TRBV6-1 | CASSDTDRGGNNANQPQHF | TGTGCCAGCAGTGACACGGACAGGGGAGGGAATAATGCCAATCAGCCCCAGCATTTT
- | - | TRBJ2-1 | TRBV5-6 | CASSLGQTINNEQFF | TGTGCCAGCAGCTTGGGACAGACAATTAACAATGAGCAGTTCTTC
- | - | TRBJ2-7 | TRBV3-1/TRBV3-2 | CASSQEETGLWHEQYF | TGTGCCAGCAGCCAAGAGGAGACAGGCCTCTGGCACGAGCAGTACTTC
- | - | TRBJ1-2 | TRBV21-1 | CASSKDLGDDGYTF | TGTGCCAGCAGCAAGGATCTCGGGGACGACGGCTACACCTTC
TRBD1 | - | TRBJ1-5 | TRBV7-2 | CASSPTGGDQPQHF | TGTGCCAGCAGCCCTACAGGGGGGGATCAGCCCCAGCATTTT
TRBD2 | - | TRBJ2-1 | TRBV19 | CASKTSGSSYNEQFF | TGTGCCAGTAAAACTAGCGGTAGCTCCTACAATGAGCAGTTCTTC
- | - | TRBJ1-1 | TRBV18 | CASSRQDRSFAEAFF | TGTGCCAGCTCAAGACAGGACAGATCTTTCGCTGAAGCTTTCTTT
- | - | TRBJ1-1 | TRBV7-2 | CASSPRRLETEAFF | TGTGCCAGCAGCCCCCGGCGGCTTGAGACTGAAGCTTTCTTT
- | - | TRBJ2-1 | TRBV13 | CASSWARNEQFF | TGTGCCAGCAGCTGGGCCAGGAATGAGCAGTTCTTC
- | - | TRBJ1-1 | TRBV6-2/TRBV6-3 | CASSARDSTEAFF | TGTGCCAGCAGCGCCAGGGACTCCACTGAAGCTTTCTTT
- | - | TRBJ1-6 | TRBV18 | CASSPPSAWGSSPLHF | TGTGCCAGCTCACCACCGTCCGCCTGGGGCTCTTCACCCCTCCACTTT
TRBD2 | - | TRBJ2-2 | TRBV9 | CASSVTSGSTGELFF | TGTGCCAGCAGCGTAACTAGCGGGAGCACCGGGGAGCTGTTTTTT
- | - | TRBJ1-5 | TRBV6-5 | CASKTRVNQPQHF | TGTGCCAGCAAAACTCGGGTAAATCAGCCCCAGCATTTT
- | - | TRBJ2-1 | TRBV5-6 | CASSLVGLYNEQFF | TGTGCCAGCAGCTTGGTTGGACTTTACAATGAGCAGTTCTTC
- | - | TRBJ1-2 | TRBV4-1 | CASSQDSTATFRIYGYTF | TGCGCCAGCAGCCAAGATTCGACAGCCACCTTTCGAATCTATGGCTACACCTTC
- | - | TRBJ1-3 | TRBV4-1 | CASSQRYRAEAGNTIYF | TGCGCCAGCAGCCAACGTTACAGGGCTGAGGCTGGAAACACCATATATTTT
- | - | TRBJ2-1 | TRBV9 | CASSVVENEQFF | TGTGCCAGCAGCGTAGTTGAGAATGAGCAGTTCTTC
- | - | TRBJ2-2 | TRBV9 | CASSVAAYPDTGELFF | TGTGCCAGCAGCGTAGCGGCCTACCCGGACACCGGGGAGCTGTTTTTT
TRBD1 | - | TRBJ1-4 | TRBV6-5 | CASSRTGEGEKLFF | TGTGCCAGCAGTAGGACAGGGGAAGGGGAAAAACTGTTTTTT
- | - | TRBJ2-2 | TRBV5-1 | CASSFLITGELFF | TGCGCCAGCAGCTTTTTGATTACCGGGGAGCTGTTTTTT
- | - | TRBJ1-2 | TRBV6-5 | CASRRTPILLGYTF | TGTGCCAGCAGGAGGACACCGATTTTGCTTGGCTACACCTTC
- | - | TRBJ2-5 | TRBV7-2 | CASSLAHRAGETQYF | TGTGCCAGCAGCTTAGCCCACAGGGCGGGGGAGACCCAGTACTTC
- | - | TRBJ1-1 | TRBV7-6 | CASSLVGGGRNTEAFF | TGTGCCAGCAGCTTAGTGGGTGGGGGACGAAACACTGAAGCTTTCTTT
- | - | TRBJ2-2 | TRBV7-9 | CASSLGGIGGELFF | TGTGCCAGCAGCTTAGGAGGAATTGGCGGGGAGCTGTTTTTT
TRBD2 | - | TRBJ2-5 | TRBV19 | CASSSDGTSGDRETQYF | TGTGCCAGTAGTAGCGACGGGACTAGCGGGGACAGGGAGACCCAGTACTTC
TRBD1 | - | TRBJ1-2 | TRBV5-4 | CASSPPYAAWDRPNYGYTF | TGTGCCAGCAGCCCTCCTTACGCAGCTTGGGACAGACCCAACTATGGCTACACCTTC
- | once | TRBJ2-1 | TRBV5-1 | CASSLGGESSYNEQFF | TGCGCCAGCAGCTTGGGAGGGGAAAGCTCCTACAATGAGCAGTTCTTC
- | few | TRBJ2-1 | TRBV19 | CASSITLGAGSYNEQFF | TGTGCCAGTAGTATTACTCTGGGGGCCGGTAGCTACAATGAGCAGTTCTTC
- | - | TRBJ1-2 | TRBV7-2 | CASSLATGTYGYTF | TGTGCCAGCAGCTTAGCAACAGGGACCTATGGCTACACCTTC